The 27 T cell receptor beta chains below come from one sample, sequenced in a study of T cell repertoires in cytomegalovirus infection. TCRdb independently ran MiXCR on the reads; one entry per CDR3 protein. This sample has about 130,000 distinct CDR3 sequences, with under 30% found just once. These receptors have no identified antigens. Material for sequencing was PBMCs, sequenced either directly or after in vitro stimulation (not recorded which). The receptors stem from a human donor in good health (CMV status not recorded). Some clones in this sample may be carry-over from other donors' samples.

This clonotype has a handful of counts. V usage is TRBV25-1 and J usage is TRBJ2-5; D may be TRBD2 (5 bases). The CDR3 spans 15 residues. V was trimmed by 2 bases and J by 4 bases, leaving 14 bases between them. Germline V gene data show CDR1 as MGHDK and CDR2 as SYGVNS. The CDR3 sequence is CASSEDRGRAETQYF. The CDR3 DNA reads as TGTGCCAGCAGTGAAGATCGGGGAAGGGCAGAGACCCAGTACTTC.

This CDR3 is CASSSTTDTQYF. CDR3 in DNA: TGTGCCAGCAGCTCGACCACAGATACGCAGTATTTT. The J gene is TRBJ2-3, the V gene TRBV7-3; D gene uncertain. Germline V gene sequence: CDR1 SGHTA, CDR2 FQGTGA. The ends were cut back, 4 bases at V and 2 bases at J, with 4 bases in the middle. The CDR3 has 12 residues.

The chain joins TRBV7-2 to TRBJ2-1; 10 bases are a match to TRBD2. CDR1 and CDR2 from the germline V gene are SGHTA and FQGNSA. The CDR3 runs to 15 residues. The junction had 6 bases not matched to a gene; V was cut back by 3 bases and J by 7 bases. The CDR3 bases are TGTGCCAGCAGCTTGCTAGCGGGAGATTTAAATGAGCAGTTCTTC. This encodes CASSLLAGDLNEQFF.

This chain joins TRBV4-2 and TRBJ1-5; TRBD1 matches 9 bases. V dropped 3 bases and J dropped 6; count of bases not matched to a gene: 6. CDR3 size: 15 residues. From germline, CDR1 is LGHNA and CDR2 YNFKEQ. The CDR3 DNA reads TGTGCCAGCAGCCAGGCGGACAGGGGCGGTCAGCCCCAGCATTTT. Its translation: CASSQADRGGQPQHF.

The chain has TRBV7-6 and TRBJ2-7; the D is unclear. CDR3 length equals 11 residues. In germline, CDR1 is SGHVS, CDR2 FNYEAQ. Trimming took 5 bases from V and 2 from J, leaving 4 bases between them. For the CDR3, the DNA is TGTGCCAGCAGCGGACCCTACGAGCAGTACTTC. Translating it yields CASSGPYEQYF.

The chain employs TRBV6-1 and TRBJ2-7, with a tentative D call TRBD2 (6 bases). Per the germline V gene, CDR1 is MNHNS and CDR2 is SASEGT. This CDR3 has 13 amino acids. V was shortened by 4 bases and J by 7 bases, with 14 bases between the two germline ends. For the CDR3, the DNA is TGTGCCAGCAGTGGGGGACTTTTGTTTGAGCAGTACGTC. Translated, it gives CASSGGLLFEQYV.

The DNA for the CDR3 is TGTGCCACCCTAGAGGGGGCGAAGTCCTACGAGCAGTACGTC. It specifies CATLEGAKSYEQYV. V is TRBV6-2 or TRBV6-3 and J is TRBJ2-7; 7 nucleotides agree with TRBD1. The CDR3 contains 14 residues. V lost 10 bases to trimming and J lost 1 base; unmatched junction nucleotides: 10. Looked up from germline, CDR1 is MNHEY and CDR2 is SVGEGT.

By share of the sample, this clonotype is medium-sized. The chain joins TRBV2 to TRBJ2-7, with no clear D. This CDR3 contains 13 residues. The germline V gene encodes CDR1 SNHLY and CDR2 FYNNEI. V was clipped by 10 bases and J by 4 bases, with 17 bases between them. The CDR3 sequence is CAITKSDSYEQYF. The CDR3 nucleotides read TGTGCCATAACAAAGTCAGACTCTTACGAGCAGTACTTC.

There are a few counts of this clonotype. This rearrangement joins TRBV7-8 to TRBJ2-2, with TRBD2 matching 8 bases. Germline trimming cut 5 bases from V and 0 bases from J; bases unmatched to any gene: 8. The CDR3 contains 17 residues. CDR1 SGHVS and CDR2 FQNEAQ come from the germline V gene. CDR3 region: CASSPRGSGANTGELFF. The CDR3, as DNA: TGTGCCAGCAGCCCCCGCGGTAGCGGGGCGAACACCGGGGAGCTGTTTTTT.

The genes are TRBV28 and TRBJ1-5; D call uncertain. The germline V and J ends were trimmed by 7 bases and 0 bases, with 7 bases remaining between them. Germline V CDR1 and CDR2: MDHEN, SYDVKM. CDR3 length: 13 residues. This CDR3 reads CASTSYSNQPQHF. The CDR3 DNA reads TGTGCCAGCACCAGTTATAGCAATCAGCCCCAGCATTTT.

In DNA form, the CDR3 reads TGTGCCAGCAGCTTGGCAGGGGACAGGGACGGCTACACCTTC. This sequence encodes CASSLAGDRDGYTF. V and J are TRBV5-4 and TRBJ1-2, with 9 bases identical to TRBD1. J was trimmed by 8 bases and V by 0 bases; bases with no gene match: 5. CDR1 is SGHNT, CDR2 YYREEE, per germline (reference sequence). The CDR3 extends over 14 amino acids.

The sample holds many counts of this clonotype. The rearrangement uses TRBV7-2 and TRBJ2-7; tentatively, D is TRBD1 (5 bases). From germline, CDR1 is SGHTA and CDR2 FQGNSA. The V end was cut by 3 bases, the J end by 0 bases, with 9 bases between. CDR3 length equals 14 residues. As DNA, the CDR3 is TGTGCCAGCAGCTTTAATCAGGGCTCCTACGAGCAGTACGTC. It specifies CASSFNQGSYEQYV.

The V gene is TRBV6-1, the J gene TRBJ2-7; D possibly matches TRBD1 or TRBD2 (7 bases each). Trimming cost V 7 bases and J 3 bases, with 16 bases left between them. This CDR3 has 14 amino acids. Germline CDR1 and CDR2: MNHNS and SASEGT. The CDR3 loop is CASTYDREGYEQYV. The CDR3 region has the DNA TGTGCCAGCACCTACGACAGGGAGGGCTACGAGCAGTACGTC.

This clonotype has a count of ten or more. The V call is TRBV6-2 or TRBV6-3, the J call TRBJ1-1; D unclear. Germline CDR1 is MNHEY and CDR2 is SVGEGT. V was clipped by 0 bases and J by 1 base, with 3 bases between them. There are 13 residues in the CDR3. The CDR3 nucleotides are TGTGCCAGCAGTTACTCGGAGAACACTGAAGCTTTCTTT. The encoded protein is CASSYSENTEAFF.

This clonotype was picked up a small number of times. The rearrangement links TRBV7-2 to TRBJ2-3, with D unclear. V lost 4 bases and J 4 bases, leaving 9 bases between the germline ends. CDR3 length: 13 amino acids. The germline CDR1 and CDR2 sequences are SGHTA and FQGNSA. The CDR3 here is CASSSTVPDTQYF. The CDR3 coding sequence is TGTGCCAGCAGCTCGACGGTCCCAGATACGCAGTATTTT.

The chain is built from TRBV6-5 and TRBJ2-7; 11 bases fit TRBD1. The J segment lost 3 bases and the V segment lost 8 bases, leaving 12 bases of the junction unmatched. This CDR3 is 16 amino acids long. Germline-derived CDR1 and CDR2 are MNHEY and SVGAGI. This CDR3 is CASLPQGGQGVYEQYF. The CDR3 DNA follows: TGTGCCAGCTTACCTCAAGGGGGACAGGGGGTCTACGAGCAGTACTTC.

This clonotype showed up many times. The chain combines TRBV28 with TRBJ2-1, with 8 positions matching TRBD2. This CDR3 has 16 amino acids. Trimming at V came to 8 bases and at J to 3 bases, leaving 12 bases not matched to a gene. The germline V gene has CDR1 MDHEN and CDR2 SYDVKM. The CDR3 spells CASSRLGLDLYNEQFF. Here the CDR3 DNA reads TGTGCCAGCTCTCGTTTGGGACTAGACCTCTACAATGAGCAGTTCTTC. Full variable domain (missing parts from reference TRBV28 and TRBJ2-1): DVKVTQSSRYLVKRTGEKVFLECVQDMDHENMFWYRQDPGLGLRLIYFSYDVKMKEKGDIPEGYSVSREKKERFSLILESASTNQTSMYLCASSRLGLDLYNEQFFGPGTRLTVL.

Only a few counts were recorded for this clonotype. V gene TRBV20-1 combines with J gene TRBJ1-2, with a tentative D call TRBD1 (5 bases). CDR1 is DFQATT and CDR2 is SNEGSKA in the germline V gene (reference sequence). Trimming stripped 2 bases from V and 3 bases from J, with 7 bases between. CDR3 length equals 12 residues. The CDR3 loop is CSARLTDYGYTF. The CDR3 region has the DNA TGCAGTGCTAGATTGACAGACTATGGCTACACCTTC.

V usage is TRBV6-1 and J usage is TRBJ1-2; no clear D. Trimming took off 6 bases at V and 2 bases at J, with 13 bases between the two ends. Germline-derived CDR1 and CDR2 are MNHNS and SASEGT. The CDR3 contains 14 residues. The CDR3 nucleotides are TGTGCCAGCAGCCAGACAATAACAAACTATGGCTACACCTTC. Translation gives CASSQTITNYGYTF.

This clonotype was counted between two and nine times. The genes are TRBV7-3 and TRBJ1-1; tentative D call: TRBD1 (6 bases). The CDR3 contains 14 residues. Trimming pared 5 bases from V and 4 bases from J, leaving 14 bases between. CDR1 is SGHTA, CDR2 FQGTGA, per germline. The CDR3 spells CASSPPGAGTEAFF. CDR3 nucleotide sequence: TGTGCCAGCAGCCCCCCGGGGGCAGGCACTGAAGCTTTCTTT.

The rearrangement joins TRBV27 to TRBJ1-3; D gene uncertain. The CDR3 extends over 13 amino acids. V was trimmed by 4 bases and J by 2 bases, leaving 6 bases between them. Germline lookup yields CDR1 MNHEY and CDR2 SMNVEV (reference sequence). The CDR3 sequence is CASSSSAGNTIYF. The CDR3 nucleotides read TGTGCCAGCAGTTCTTCTGCTGGAAACACCATATATTTT.

The sample holds many counts of this clonotype. The rearrangement uses TRBV7-8 and TRBJ2-1; tentatively, D is TRBD2 (5 bases). Trimming took off 4 bases at V and 7 bases at J, with 14 bases between the two ends. Germline V CDR1 and CDR2: SGHVS, FQNEAQ. This CDR3 is built from 14 residues. For the CDR3, the DNA is TGTGCCAGCAGCTCCGGGGTCTCGGTTAATGAGCAGTTCTTC. Translated: CASSSGVSVNEQFF.

This clonotype was seen only a few times. The chain is built from TRBV4-1 and TRBJ1-5; TRBD1 agrees at 9 bases. Germline CDR1 reads MGHRA; CDR2 reads YSYEKL. The CDR3 runs to 16 residues. With V trimmed by 1 base and J by 6 bases, 7 bases remained unmatched. The CDR3 nucleotides are TGCGCCAGCAGCCAAGCGAGGGGACAGGGCGGTCAGCCCCAGCATTTT. Its translation is CASSQARGQGGQPQHF.

The chain links TRBV5-4 to TRBJ2-3; TRBD2 matches at 7 bases. Trimming cost V 6 bases and J 6 bases; bases outside gene matches: 19. This CDR3 is 17 amino acids long. CDR1 and CDR2 (germline): SGHNT, YYREEE (reference sequence). CDR3 protein: CASTSGMVTSPRDTQYF. The CDR3 DNA sequence: TGTGCCAGCACCTCAGGAATGGTGACTAGCCCTCGGGATACGCAGTATTTT.

This sequence joins TRBV11-2 and TRBJ2-7; D is unresolved. Germline loops: CDR1 SGHAT, CDR2 FQNNGV. The CDR3 has 13 amino acids. Trimming pared 1 base from V and 3 bases from J, leaving 7 bases between. The CDR3: CASSLGDNYEQYV. CDR3 bases: TGTGCCAGCAGCTTAGGGGATAACTACGAGCAGTACGTC.

In its sample, this clonotype was seen a few times. The genes are TRBV27 and TRBJ2-1; TRBD1 agrees at 9 bases. J was trimmed by 7 bases and V by 4 bases; bases with no gene match: 14. CDR1 and CDR2 (germline): MNHEY, SMNVEV (reference sequence). The CDR3 contains 17 residues. CDR3 bases: TGTGCCAGCAGTTACTCTATCACAGGGGGCGTATCGAATGAGCAGTTCTTC. This encodes CASSYSITGGVSNEQFF.

The rearrangement joins TRBV18 to TRBJ1-4, with TRBD1 as a possible D gene (6 bases). V was trimmed by 3 bases and J by 8 bases, leaving 13 bases between them. The CDR3 runs to 14 residues. The germline CDR1 and CDR2 sequences are KGHSH and LQKENI. The CDR3 DNA is TGTGCCAGCTCACCTGGGGACAATCGGGAAAAACTGTTTTTT. It specifies CASSPGDNREKLFF.